This is a list of T cell receptor beta chains from one sample in a study of early T cells in non-severe SARS-CoV-2 infection. TCRdb ran MiXCR on the 5' RACE reads and lists one entry per CDR3 protein. Here the sample spans about 130,000 distinct CDR3 sequences, under 15% being singletons. Sequenced input: whole blood. These receptors originate from an adult who was a healthcare worker with PCR-confirmed SARS-CoV-2 infection or an uninfected control (not recorded which). CDR3s include the opening cysteine and the closing phenylalanine or tryptophan. The D gene is left open where the match is weak. The size entry is marked missing in some rows and otherwise reads once, few, many or a size class.

size	V	J	D	CDR3	DNA
few	TRBV3-1	TRBJ2-3	NA	CASSLVLGTDTQYF	TGTGCCAGCAGCCTCGTCCTCGGTACAGATACGCAGTATTTT
few	TRBV7-3	TRBJ2-2	NA	CASCRDPGAGELFF	TGTGCCAGCTGTAGGGACCCCGGTGCCGGGGAGCTGTTTTTT
NA	TRBV13	TRBJ2-3	NA	CASSVGRSSTDTQYF	TGTGCCAGCAGCGTCGGGAGATCTAGCACAGATACGCAGTATTTT
few	TRBV2	TRBJ2-3	TRBD1	CASSGQGFGTDTQYF	TGTGCCAGCAGTGGACAGGGGTTTGGCACAGATACGCAGTATTTT
NA	TRBV20-1	TRBJ2-7	NA	CSASSGTWTGEQYF	TGCAGTGCTAGTTCCGGGACCTGGACGGGCGAGCAGTACTTC
NA	TRBV12-5	TRBJ2-3	NA	CASGSSPTSTDTQYF	TGTGCTAGTGGTTCCAGCCCCACTAGCACAGATACGCAGTATTTT
few	TRBV20-1	TRBJ2-3	NA	CSASGSATDTQYF	TGCAGTGCCAGCGGGTCGGCCACAGATACGCAGTATTTT
NA	TRBV7-9	TRBJ2-1	TRBD2	CASSLREGEQFF	TGTGCCAGCAGCTTGAGGGAGGGTGAGCAGTTCTTC
NA	TRBV5-1	TRBJ2-5	NA	CASSLAGIQETQYF	TGCGCCAGCAGCTTGGCGGGAATCCAAGAGACCCAGTACTTC
many	TRBV20-1	TRBJ2-1	TRBD2	CSAFLLAGTYNEQFF	TGCAGTGCTTTCCTCCTAGCGGGGACCTACAATGAGCAGTTCTTC
NA	TRBV10-3	TRBJ1-6	NA	CAIKAEGHPPPHF	TGTGCCATCAAGGCGGAGGGACACCCACCCCCCCACTTT
NA	TRBV5-1	TRBJ2-2	NA	CASSPGGLHTGELFF	TGCGCCAGCAGTCCCGGGGGACTCCACACCGGGGAGCTGTTTTTT